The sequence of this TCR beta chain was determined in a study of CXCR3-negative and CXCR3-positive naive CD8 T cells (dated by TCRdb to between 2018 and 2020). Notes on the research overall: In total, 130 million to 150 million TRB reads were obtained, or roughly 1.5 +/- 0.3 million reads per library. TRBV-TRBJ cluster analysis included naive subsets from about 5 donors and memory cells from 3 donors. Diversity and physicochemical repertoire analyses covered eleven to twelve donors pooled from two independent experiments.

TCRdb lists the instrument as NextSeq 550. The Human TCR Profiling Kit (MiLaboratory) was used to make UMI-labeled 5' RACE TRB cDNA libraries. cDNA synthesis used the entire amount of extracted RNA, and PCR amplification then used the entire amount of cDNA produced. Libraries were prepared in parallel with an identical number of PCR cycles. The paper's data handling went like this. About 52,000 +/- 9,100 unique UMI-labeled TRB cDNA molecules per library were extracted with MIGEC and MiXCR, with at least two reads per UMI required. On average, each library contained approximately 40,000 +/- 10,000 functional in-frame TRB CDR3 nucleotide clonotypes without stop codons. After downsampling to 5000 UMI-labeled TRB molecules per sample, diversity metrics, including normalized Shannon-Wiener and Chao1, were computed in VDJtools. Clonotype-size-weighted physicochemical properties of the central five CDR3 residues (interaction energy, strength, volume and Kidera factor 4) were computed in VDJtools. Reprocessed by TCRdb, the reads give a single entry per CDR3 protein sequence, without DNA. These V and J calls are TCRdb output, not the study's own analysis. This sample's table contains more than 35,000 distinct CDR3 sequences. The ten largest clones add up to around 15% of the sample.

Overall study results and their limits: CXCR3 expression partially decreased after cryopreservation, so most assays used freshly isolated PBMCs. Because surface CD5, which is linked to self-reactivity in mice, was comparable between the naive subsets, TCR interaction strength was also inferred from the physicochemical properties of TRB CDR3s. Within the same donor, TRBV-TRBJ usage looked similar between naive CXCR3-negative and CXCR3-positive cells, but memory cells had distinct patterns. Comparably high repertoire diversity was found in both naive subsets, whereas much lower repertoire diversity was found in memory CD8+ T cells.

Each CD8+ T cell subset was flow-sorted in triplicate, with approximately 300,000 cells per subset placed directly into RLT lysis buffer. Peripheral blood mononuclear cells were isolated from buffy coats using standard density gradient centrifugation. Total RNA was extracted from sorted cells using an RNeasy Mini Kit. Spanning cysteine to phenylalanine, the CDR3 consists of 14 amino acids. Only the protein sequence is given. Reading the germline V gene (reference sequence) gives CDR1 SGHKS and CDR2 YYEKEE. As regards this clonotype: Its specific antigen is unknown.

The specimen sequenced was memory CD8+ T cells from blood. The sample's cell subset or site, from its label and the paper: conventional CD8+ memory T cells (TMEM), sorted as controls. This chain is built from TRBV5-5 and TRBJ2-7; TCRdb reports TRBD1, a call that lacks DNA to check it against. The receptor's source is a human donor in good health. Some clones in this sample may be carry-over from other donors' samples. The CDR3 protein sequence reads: CASGGGVSSYEQYF.